The present entry profiles one TCR beta chain with its context. V shed 1 base and J shed 0 bases, with 7 bases lying between them. Looked up from germline, CDR1 is KGHSH and CDR2 is LQKENI. The CDR3 is 14 amino acids. The data are from a study of blood T cell repertoires in COVID-19. About the research overall: Both acute and convalescent COVID-19 samples were obtained from the United States, Italy and Spain. From T cells, B-cell-depleted T cells, or PBMCs came the material, which was cDNA or gDNA.

In the authors' workflow: For nucleated cells, counts were estimated from reference gene primer amplification. The protocol was immunoSEQ multiplex PCR, while the TCRdb copy is restricted to in-frame clones and leaves out a portion. V and J calls and clone size come straight from that table; D and trimming were deduced from the DNA. This table has 130,000 to 150,000 clones, 87% appearing once. The clonotype was recovered from a woman aged 50 to 60 with active or convalescent COVID-19. The chain combines TRBV18 with TRBJ2-7; TRBD2 is a possible D gene (6 bases). Sequencing was performed on peripheral blood. The CDR3 loop reads CASSPRDSSYEQYF. CDR3 bases: TGTGCCAGCTCACCACGGGACTCCTCCTACGAGCAGTACTTC.